The present entry profiles one TCR beta chain with its context. This clone was observed once. Its antigen is currently not known. The junction and the germline gene differ at one end; a read error may be behind it. This specimen belongs to a study of cytomegalovirus exposure and HLA in healthy donors (dated by TCRdb to the late 2010s). The study in broad terms: A later analysis indicated that the 110 or so validation repertoires were generated on the platform also employed for the 720 or so repertoires of the first cohort. The study was designed to test whether signatures of past pathogen exposure could be identified by cataloging public T cell receptors. In addition to the first cohort of several hundred subjects, a separate validation cohort of 100 to 150 different subjects was used. The study combined high-throughput TCR immunosequencing, statistical association of individual TCRs with disease status, and machine learning to predict cytomegalovirus infection status.

Donors formed part of the validation cohort, which comprised over a hundred subjects and was distinct from the first cohort of 690 or so subjects. Summary of the overall study and its limitations: A later analysis had no HLA typing for the validation cohort, so co-occurrence there was scored across all 110 or so repertoires. In vitro tests confirmed that a few of the cytomegalovirus-associated TCR beta chains recognize cytomegalovirus antigens. Most TCR sequences were seen in very few donors, while some public TCRs were found in many individuals. In a later analysis, TCRs clustered in the first cohort were found to also tend to co-occur in the 130 or so validation repertoires, with 94% of cluster scores above 0. The authors suggested that the approach could potentially be generalized to other disease states and immunological phenotypes. In both the original and validation cohorts, the classifier was reported to diagnose cytomegalovirus status with high specificity and sensitivity. In the study, 164 TCR beta chains were listed as associated with cytomegalovirus.

Reading the germline V gene (reference sequence) gives CDR1 SSHAT and CDR2 FNYEAQ. The cysteine opens and the phenylalanine closes a CDR3 of 15 amino acids. The kept DNA is CDR3 alone, 45 bases in frame from the first base. Receptor amplification or capture employed the immunoSEQ multiplex PCR assay. In the source study's methods: A statistical classification framework was built for diagnosing cytomegalovirus status from the catalog of TCR beta chain sequences. TCRdb took this table from immuneACCESS and kept in-frame rearrangements with V and J called. Such tables lack part of the clones; where checked against another copy, unresolved V genes explain under half of the gap, and the rest is unexplained. That table furnishes V, J and clone size, whereas the DNA furnished D and trimming. This sample gives 150,000 to 200,000 clones in total; roughly 86% of them show up just once. The ten top clones hold more than 3.5% of the sample.

Sample: PBMCs. The sequence was collected from a man aged 18 to 35 in good health and CMV-seropositive. The sequence joins TRBV7-7 to TRBJ2-2; a tentative D match to TRBD2 spans 6 bases. The CDR3 here reads CASSLEAGLAGELFF. The DNA is as follows: TGTGCTAGCAGCTTAGAGGCGGGGTTAGCCGGGGAGCTGTTTTTT.